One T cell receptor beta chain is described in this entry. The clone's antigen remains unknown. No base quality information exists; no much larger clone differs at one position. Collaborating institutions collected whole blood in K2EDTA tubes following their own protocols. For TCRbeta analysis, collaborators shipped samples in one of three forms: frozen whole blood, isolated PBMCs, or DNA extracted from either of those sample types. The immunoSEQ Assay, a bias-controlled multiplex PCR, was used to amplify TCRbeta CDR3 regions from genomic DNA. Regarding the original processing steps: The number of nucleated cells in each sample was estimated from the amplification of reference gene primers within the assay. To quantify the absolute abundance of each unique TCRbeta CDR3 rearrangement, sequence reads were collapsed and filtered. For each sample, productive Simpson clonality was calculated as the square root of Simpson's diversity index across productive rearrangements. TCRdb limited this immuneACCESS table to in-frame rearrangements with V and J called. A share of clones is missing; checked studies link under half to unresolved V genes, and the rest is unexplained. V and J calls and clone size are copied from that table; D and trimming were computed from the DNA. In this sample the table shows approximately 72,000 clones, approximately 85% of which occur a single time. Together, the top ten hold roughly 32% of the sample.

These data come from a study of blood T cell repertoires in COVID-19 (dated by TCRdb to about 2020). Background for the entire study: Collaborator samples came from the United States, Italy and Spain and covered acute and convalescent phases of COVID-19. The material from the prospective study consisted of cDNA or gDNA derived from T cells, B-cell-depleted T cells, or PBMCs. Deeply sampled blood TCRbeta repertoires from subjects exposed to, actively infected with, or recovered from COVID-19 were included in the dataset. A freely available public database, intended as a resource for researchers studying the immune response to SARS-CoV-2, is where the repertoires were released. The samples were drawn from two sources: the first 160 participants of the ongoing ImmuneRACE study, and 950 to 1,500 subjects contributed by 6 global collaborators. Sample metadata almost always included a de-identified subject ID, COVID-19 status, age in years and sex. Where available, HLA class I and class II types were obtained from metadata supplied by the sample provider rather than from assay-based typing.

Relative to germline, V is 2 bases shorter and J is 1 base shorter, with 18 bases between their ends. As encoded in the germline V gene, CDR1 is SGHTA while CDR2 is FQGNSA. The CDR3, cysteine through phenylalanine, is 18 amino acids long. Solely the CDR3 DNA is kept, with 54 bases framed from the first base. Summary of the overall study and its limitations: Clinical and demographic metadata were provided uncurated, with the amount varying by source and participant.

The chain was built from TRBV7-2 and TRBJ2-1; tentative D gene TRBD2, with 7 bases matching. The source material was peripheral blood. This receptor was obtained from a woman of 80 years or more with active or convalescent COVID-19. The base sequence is TGTGCCAGCAGCTTACCTTACGGGGGGCGGGGATCCTACAATGAGCAGTTCTTC. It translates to CASSLPYGGRGSYNEQFF.